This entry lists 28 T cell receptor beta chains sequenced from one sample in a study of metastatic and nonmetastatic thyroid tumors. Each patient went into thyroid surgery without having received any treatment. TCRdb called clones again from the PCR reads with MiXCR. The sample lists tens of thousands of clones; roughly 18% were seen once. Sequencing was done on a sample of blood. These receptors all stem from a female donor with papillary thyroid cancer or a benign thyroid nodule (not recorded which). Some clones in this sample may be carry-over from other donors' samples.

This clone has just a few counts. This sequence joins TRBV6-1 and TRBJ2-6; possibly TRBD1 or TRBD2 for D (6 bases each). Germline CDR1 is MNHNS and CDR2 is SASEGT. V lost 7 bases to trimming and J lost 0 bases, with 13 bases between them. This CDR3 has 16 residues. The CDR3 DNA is TGTGCCAGCATTTTCGGGGGCTACTCTGGGGCCAACGTCCTGACTTTC. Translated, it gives CASIFGGYSGANVLTF.

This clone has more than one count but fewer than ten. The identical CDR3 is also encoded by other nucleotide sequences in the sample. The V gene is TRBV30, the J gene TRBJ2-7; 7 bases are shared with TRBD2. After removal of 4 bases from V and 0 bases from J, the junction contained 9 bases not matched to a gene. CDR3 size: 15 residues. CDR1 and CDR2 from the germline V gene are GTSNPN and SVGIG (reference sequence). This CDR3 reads CAWNLGEGSSYEQYF. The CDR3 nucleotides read TGTGCCTGGAATCTTGGGGAGGGTAGCTCCTACGAGCAGTACTTC.

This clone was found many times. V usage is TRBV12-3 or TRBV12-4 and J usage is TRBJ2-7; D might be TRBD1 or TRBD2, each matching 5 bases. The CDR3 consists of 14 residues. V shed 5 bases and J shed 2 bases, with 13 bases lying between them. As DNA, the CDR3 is TGTGCCAGCAGTATCCGGGACGGCACCTACGAGCAGTACTTC. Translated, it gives CASSIRDGTYEQYF.

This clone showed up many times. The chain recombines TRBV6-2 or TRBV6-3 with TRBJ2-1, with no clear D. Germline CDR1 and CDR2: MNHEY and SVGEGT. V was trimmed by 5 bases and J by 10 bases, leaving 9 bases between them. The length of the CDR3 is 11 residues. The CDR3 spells CASSPVMEQFF. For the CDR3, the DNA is TGTGCCAGCAGTCCGGTCATGGAGCAGTTCTTC.

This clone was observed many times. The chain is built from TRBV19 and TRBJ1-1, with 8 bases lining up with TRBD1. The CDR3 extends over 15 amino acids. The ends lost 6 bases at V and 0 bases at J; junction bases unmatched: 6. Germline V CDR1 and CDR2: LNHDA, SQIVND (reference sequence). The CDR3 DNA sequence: TGTGCCAGTAGGGCAGGGGGCTTTTTGAACACTGAAGCTTTCTTT. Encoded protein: CASRAGGFLNTEAFF.

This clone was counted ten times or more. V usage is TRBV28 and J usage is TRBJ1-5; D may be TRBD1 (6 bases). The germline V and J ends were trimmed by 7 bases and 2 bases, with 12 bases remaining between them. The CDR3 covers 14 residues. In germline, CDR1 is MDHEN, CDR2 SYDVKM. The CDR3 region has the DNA TGTGCCAGCACCTCAGGGGTTCGCAATCAGCCCCAGCATTTT. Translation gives CASTSGVRNQPQHF.

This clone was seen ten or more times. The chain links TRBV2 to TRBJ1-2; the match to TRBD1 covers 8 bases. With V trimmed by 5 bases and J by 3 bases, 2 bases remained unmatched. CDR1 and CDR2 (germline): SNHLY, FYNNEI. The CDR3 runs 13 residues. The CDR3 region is CASSRQGYYGYTF. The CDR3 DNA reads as TGTGCCAGCAGTCGACAGGGGTACTATGGCTACACCTTC.

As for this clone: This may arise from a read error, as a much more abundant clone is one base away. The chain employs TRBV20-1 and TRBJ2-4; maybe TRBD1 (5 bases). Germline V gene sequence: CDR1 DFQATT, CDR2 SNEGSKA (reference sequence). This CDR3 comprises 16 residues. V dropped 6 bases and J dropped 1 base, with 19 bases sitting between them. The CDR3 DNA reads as TGCAGTGCGATCACCGCAGGGTTGTCTGCCAAAAACATTCAGTACTTC. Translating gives CSAITAGLSAKNIQYF.

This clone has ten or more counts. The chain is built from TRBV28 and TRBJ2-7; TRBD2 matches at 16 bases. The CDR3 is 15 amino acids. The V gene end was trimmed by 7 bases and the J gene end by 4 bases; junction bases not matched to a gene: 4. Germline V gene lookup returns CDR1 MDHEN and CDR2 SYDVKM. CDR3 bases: TGTGCCAGCACTCTGGGACTAGCGGGAGGGTACGAGCAGTACTTC. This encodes CASTLGLAGGYEQYF.

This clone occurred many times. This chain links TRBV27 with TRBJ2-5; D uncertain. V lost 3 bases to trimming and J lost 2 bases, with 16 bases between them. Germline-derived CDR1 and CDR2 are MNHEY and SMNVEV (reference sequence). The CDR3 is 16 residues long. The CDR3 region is CASSLGVTGEQETQYF. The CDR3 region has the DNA TGTGCCAGCAGTTTGGGTGTGACTGGGGAACAAGAGACCCAGTACTTC.

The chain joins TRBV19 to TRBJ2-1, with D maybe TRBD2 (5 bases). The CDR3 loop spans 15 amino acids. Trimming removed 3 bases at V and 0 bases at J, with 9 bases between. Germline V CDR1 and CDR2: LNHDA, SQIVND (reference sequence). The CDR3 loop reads CASSMVGSSYNEQFF. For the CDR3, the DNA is TGTGCCAGTAGTATGGTTGGGAGCTCCTACAATGAGCAGTTCTTC.

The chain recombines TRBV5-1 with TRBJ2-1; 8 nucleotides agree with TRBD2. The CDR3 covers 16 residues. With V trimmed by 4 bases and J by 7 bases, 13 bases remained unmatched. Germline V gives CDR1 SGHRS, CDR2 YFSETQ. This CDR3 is CASSPGTIAGINEQFF. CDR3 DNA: TGCGCCAGCAGCCCAGGGACAATAGCGGGAATTAATGAGCAGTTCTTC.

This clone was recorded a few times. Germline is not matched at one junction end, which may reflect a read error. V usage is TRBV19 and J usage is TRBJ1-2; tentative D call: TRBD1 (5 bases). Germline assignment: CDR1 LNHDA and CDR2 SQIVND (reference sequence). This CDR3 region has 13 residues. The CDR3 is CSSSPGGYQGYTF. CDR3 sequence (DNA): TGTTCCAGTAGCCCTGGGGGGTACCAAGGCTACACCTTC.

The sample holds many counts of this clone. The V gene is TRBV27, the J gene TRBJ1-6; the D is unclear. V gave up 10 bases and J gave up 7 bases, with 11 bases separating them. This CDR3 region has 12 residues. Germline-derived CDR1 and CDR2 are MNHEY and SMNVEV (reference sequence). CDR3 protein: CATTRGNSPLHF. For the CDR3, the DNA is TGTGCCACCACCCGAGGGAATTCACCCCTCCACTTT.

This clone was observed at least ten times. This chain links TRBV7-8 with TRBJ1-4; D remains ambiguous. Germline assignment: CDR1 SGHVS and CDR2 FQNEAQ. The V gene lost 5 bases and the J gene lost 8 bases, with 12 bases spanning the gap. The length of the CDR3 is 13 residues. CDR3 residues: CASSIHKSEKLFF. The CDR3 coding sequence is TGTGCCAGCAGCATACACAAGAGCGAAAAACTGTTTTTT.

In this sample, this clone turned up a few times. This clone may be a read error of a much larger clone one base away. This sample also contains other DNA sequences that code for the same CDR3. The CDR3 loop reads CASSLGPQSYEQYF. For the CDR3, the DNA is TGCGCCAGCAGCCTGGGTCCTCAATCCTACGAGCAGTACTTC. This sequence joins TRBV5-1 and TRBJ2-7; D is undetermined. Per the germline V gene, CDR1 is SGHRS and CDR2 is YFSETQ. This CDR3 is built from 14 residues. The V gene lost 4 bases and the J gene lost 1 base, with 12 bases spanning the gap.

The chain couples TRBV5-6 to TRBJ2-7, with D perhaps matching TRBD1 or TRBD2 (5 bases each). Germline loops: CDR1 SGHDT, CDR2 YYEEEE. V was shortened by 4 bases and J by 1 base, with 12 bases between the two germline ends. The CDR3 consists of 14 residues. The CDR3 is CASSRGRLSYEQYF. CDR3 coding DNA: TGTGCCAGCAGCCGGGGACGGTTATCCTACGAGCAGTACTTC.

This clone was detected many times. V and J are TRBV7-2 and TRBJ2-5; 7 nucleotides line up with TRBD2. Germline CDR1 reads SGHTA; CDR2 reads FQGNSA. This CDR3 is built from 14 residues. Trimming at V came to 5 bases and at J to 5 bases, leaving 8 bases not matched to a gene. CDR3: CASSRVAGAETQYF. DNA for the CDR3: TGTGCCAGCAGCCGTGTGGCGGGAGCGGAGACCCAGTACTTC.

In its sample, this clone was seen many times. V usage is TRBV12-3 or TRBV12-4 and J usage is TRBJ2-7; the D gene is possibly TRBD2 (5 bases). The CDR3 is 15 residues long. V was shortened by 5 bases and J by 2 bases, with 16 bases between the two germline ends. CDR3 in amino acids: CASSPRVGKTYEQYF. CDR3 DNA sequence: TGTGCCAGCAGTCCCCGGGTCGGGAAAACCTACGAGCAGTACTTC.

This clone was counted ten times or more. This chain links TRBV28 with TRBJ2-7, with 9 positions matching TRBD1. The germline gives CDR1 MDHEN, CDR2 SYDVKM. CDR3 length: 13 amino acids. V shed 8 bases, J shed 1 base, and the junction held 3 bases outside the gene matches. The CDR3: CASRTGASYEQYF. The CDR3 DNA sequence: TGTGCCAGCCGGACAGGGGCTTCCTACGAGCAGTACTTC.

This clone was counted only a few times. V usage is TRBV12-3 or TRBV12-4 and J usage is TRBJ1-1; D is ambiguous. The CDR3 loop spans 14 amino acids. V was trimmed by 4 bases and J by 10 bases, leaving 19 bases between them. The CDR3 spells CASSSSKSPFRAFF. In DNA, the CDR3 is TGTGCCAGCAGTTCCTCAAAGAGTCCGTTCCGAGCTTTCTTT.

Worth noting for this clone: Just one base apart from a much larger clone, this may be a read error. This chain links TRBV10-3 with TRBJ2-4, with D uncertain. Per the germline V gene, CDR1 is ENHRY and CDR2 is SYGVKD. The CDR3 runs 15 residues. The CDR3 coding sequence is TGTGCCACCAGTCAGACTCCTATAGGGATAAACATTCAGTACTTC. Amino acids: CATSQTPIGINIQYF.

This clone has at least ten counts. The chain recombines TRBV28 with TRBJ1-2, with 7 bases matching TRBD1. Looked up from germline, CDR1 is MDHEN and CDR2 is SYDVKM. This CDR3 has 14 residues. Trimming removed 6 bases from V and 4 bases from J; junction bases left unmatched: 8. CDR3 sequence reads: CASRRQGLTYGYTF. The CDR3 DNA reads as TGTGCCAGCAGGCGACAGGGTTTAACCTATGGCTACACCTTC.

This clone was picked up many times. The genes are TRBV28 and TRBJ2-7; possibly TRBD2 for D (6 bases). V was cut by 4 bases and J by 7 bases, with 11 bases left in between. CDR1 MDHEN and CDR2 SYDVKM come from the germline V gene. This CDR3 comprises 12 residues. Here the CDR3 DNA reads TGTGCCAGCAGTTCCTCCGCGGGGGAGCAGTACTTC. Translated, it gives CASSSSAGEQYF.

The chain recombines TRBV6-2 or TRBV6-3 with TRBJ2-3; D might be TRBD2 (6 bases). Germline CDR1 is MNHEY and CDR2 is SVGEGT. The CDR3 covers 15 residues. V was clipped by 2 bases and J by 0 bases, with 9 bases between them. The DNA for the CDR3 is TGTGCCAGCAGTTACGGCCGGGGGAGCACAGATACGCAGTATTTT. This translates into CASSYGRGSTDTQYF.

CDR3 in amino acids: CASSQDEGRLNEQFF. DNA of the CDR3: TGCGCCAGCAGCCAAGACGAGGGCAGACTAAATGAGCAGTTCTTC. This sequence joins TRBV4-1 and TRBJ2-1, with D possibly matching TRBD2 (5 bases). V was shortened by 0 bases and J by 7 bases, with 13 bases between the two germline ends. The germline gives CDR1 MGHRA, CDR2 YSYEKL. This CDR3 is 15 amino acids long.

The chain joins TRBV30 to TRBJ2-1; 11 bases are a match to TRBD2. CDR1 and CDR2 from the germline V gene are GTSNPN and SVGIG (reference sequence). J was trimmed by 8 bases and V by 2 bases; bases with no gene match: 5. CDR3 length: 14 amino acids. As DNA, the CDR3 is TGTGCCTGGAGTTCGACTAGCGGGACGGATGAGCAGTTCTTC. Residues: CAWSSTSGTDEQFF.

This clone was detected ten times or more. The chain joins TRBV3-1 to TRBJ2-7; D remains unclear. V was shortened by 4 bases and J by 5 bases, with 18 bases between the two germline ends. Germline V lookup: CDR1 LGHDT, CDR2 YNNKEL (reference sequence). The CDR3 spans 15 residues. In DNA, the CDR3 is TGTGCCAGCAGCCTCTCGCCCCTCCATGAGAACGAGCAGTACTTC. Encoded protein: CASSLSPLHENEQYF.